The rows below give T cell receptor beta chains drawn from one sample of a study of cytomegalovirus exposure and HLA in healthy donors. Method: immunoSEQ multiplex PCR; TCRdb's copy keeps in-frame clones and lacks some. There are roughly 76,000 clones in the sample; 79% occur only once, and roughly 2.5% lies in the top ten. The sequenced sample consisted of PBMCs. The receptors stem from a man between 25 and 39 years old in good health and CMV-seronegative. The CDR3 runs from the conserved cysteine through the conserved F or W. A D gene is named only where the DNA matches it firmly. Part of the rows lack a size; the others show once, few, many or a class for expanded clones.

D	size	V	J	CDR3	DNA
NA	few	TRBV5-1	TRBJ2-6	CASSLGSSGANVLTF	TGCGCCAGCAGCTTGGGCAGCTCTGGGGCCAACGTCCTGACTTTC
NA	NA	TRBV19	TRBJ1-3	CASSAGHSGNTIYF	TGTGCCAGTAGTGCCGGACACTCTGGAAACACCATATATTTT
NA	NA	TRBV2	TRBJ1-3	CASLTTSSGNTIYF	TGTGCCAGCTTGACAACCAGCTCTGGAAACACCATATATTTT
NA	NA	TRBV5-4	TRBJ1-3	CASSLAGSGNTIYF	TGTGCCAGCAGCTTGGCGGGTTCTGGAAACACCATATATTTT
NA	NA	TRBV4-1	TRBJ2-4	CASSQFVEADIQYF	TGCGCCAGCAGCCAATTCGTTGAAGCGGACATTCAGTACTTC
TRBD1	NA	TRBV30	TRBJ2-6	CASDRAGANVLTF	TGTGCCTCCGACAGGGCTGGGGCCAACGTCCTGACTTTC
TRBD1	NA	TRBV18	TRBJ2-2	CASSPSYPDRGEPRGPDTGELFF	TGTGCCAGCTCACCGTCTTATCCGGACAGGGGGGAGCCAAGGGGTCCCGACACCGGGGAGCTGTTTTTT
NA	NA	TRBV27	TRBJ2-5	CASSLVTGVRETQYF	TGTGCCAGCAGTTTAGTTACGGGAGTAAGGGAGACCCAGTACTTC
NA	NA	TRBV19	TRBJ1-2	CASSDPGRYGYTF	TGTGCCAGTAGTGACCCGGGTCGGTATGGCTACACCTTC
TRBD2	many	TRBV5-8	TRBJ2-1	CASSFVLAGPNEQFF	TGTGCCAGCAGCTTCGTACTAGCGGGCCCGAATGAGCAGTTCTTC
NA	NA	TRBV6-5	TRBJ1-3	CASSYSASSGNTIYF	TGTGCCAGCAGTTACAGCGCCAGCTCCGGAAACACCATATATTTT
NA	NA	TRBV5-1	TRBJ2-7	CASSLSGEYEQYF	TGCGCCAGCAGCTTATCAGGGGAGTACGAGCAGTACTTC
NA	NA	TRBV7-2	TRBJ2-5	CASSLGRQGKTQYF	TGTGCCAGCAGCTTAGGCCGCCAGGGGAAGACCCAGTACTTC
NA	NA	TRBV7-9	TRBJ2-2	CASSLLASNTGELFF	TGTGCCAGCAGCTTGCTAGCGTCGAACACCGGGGAGCTGTTTTTT
TRBD2	NA	TRBV7-3	TRBJ2-1	CASSPTGTSGGARNYNEQFF	TGTGCCAGCAGCCCAACCGGGACTAGCGGGGGGGCCCGAAACTACAATGAGCAGTTCTTC
NA	NA	TRBV29-1	TRBJ1-2	CSVEDRTGGGYTF	TGCAGCGTTGAAGATAGAACGGGGGGGGGCTACACCTTC
NA	NA	TRBV28	TRBJ1-1	CASGRRVDTEAFF	TGTGCCAGCGGGAGGAGGGTGGACACTGAAGCTTTCTTT
TRBD2	NA	TRBV7-9	TRBJ2-3	CAQGGLAGGHSTQYF	TGTGCCCAAGGGGGACTAGCGGGAGGCCATAGTACGCAGTATTTT
NA	few	TRBV19	TRBJ1-4	CASSPPGQGHGKLFF	TGTGCCAGTAGCCCCCCTGGGCAGGGTCACGGAAAACTGTTTTTT
TRBD1	NA	TRBV19	TRBJ1-1	CASGDRNTEAFF	TGTGCCAGCGGGGACAGGAACACTGAAGCTTTCTTT
TRBD2	NA	TRBV9	TRBJ2-1	CASSVGWGTSGPYNEQFF	TGTGCCAGCAGCGTAGGGTGGGGAACTAGCGGGCCTTACAATGAGCAGTTCTTC
TRBD2	NA	TRBV18	TRBJ2-2	CASSLRGDLTGELFF	TGTGCCAGCTCACTCCGGGGGGACCTCACCGGGGAGCTGTTTTTT
NA	NA	TRBV5-1	TRBJ2-7	CASSLRSGLSYEQYF	TGCGCCAGCAGCTTGAGGAGCGGACTCTCCTACGAGCAGTACTTC
TRBD2	few	TRBV27	TRBJ2-1	CASSGTSSSYNEQFF	TGTGCCAGCAGTGGGACTAGCAGCTCCTACAATGAGCAGTTCTTC
NA	NA	TRBV5-1	TRBJ2-1	CASSSGQLGVNEQFF	TGCGCCAGCAGCTCCGGACAGCTAGGGGTTAATGAGCAGTTCTTC
NA	NA	TRBV27	TRBJ1-2	CASSPLSGGTRYGYTF	TGTGCCAGCAGTCCCTTAAGCGGGGGGACCCGATATGGCTACACCTTC
TRBD2	NA	TRBV5-1	TRBJ2-1	CASSYSGTSSYNEQFF	TGCGCCAGCAGCTACTCCGGGACTAGCTCCTACAATGAGCAGTTCTTC
NA	once	TRBV15	TRBJ1-2	CATSPGRAGKVDGYTF	TGTGCCACCAGCCCGGGGAGGGCAGGGAAGGTCGACGGCTACACCTTC
NA	NA	TRBV9	TRBJ2-3	CASSGKGGASTDTQYF	TGTGCCAGCAGCGGGAAGGGGGGGGCTAGCACAGATACGCAGTATTTT
TRBD1	NA	TRBV30	TRBJ1-5	CAWRQGMQPQHF	TGTGCCTGGCGACAGGGGATGCAGCCCCAGCATTTT
TRBD1	NA	TRBV19	TRBJ1-1	CASSMQGADMAFF	TGTGCCAGTAGTATGCAGGGGGCCGATATGGCTTTCTTT
NA	NA	TRBV5-8	TRBJ1-1	CASSLWAGAPEAFF	TGTGCCAGCAGCTTGTGGGCAGGGGCTCCTGAAGCTTTCTTT
TRBD2	NA	TRBV10-3	TRBJ2-7	CAIGGSSYEQYF	TGTGCCATCGGCGGGAGCTCCTACGAGCAGTACTTC